The present entry profiles one T cell receptor beta chain with its context. Its antigen remains unidentified. No quality values exist for individual bases; no much larger clone is one base distant. This sample is part of a study of control samples from healthy donors and cancer patients (dated by TCRdb to the early 2020s). The library came from the immunoSEQ multiplex PCR assay. TCRdb took this table from immuneACCESS and kept in-frame rearrangements with V and J called. Such tables lack part of the clones; where checked against another copy, unresolved V genes explain under half of the gap, and the rest is unexplained. The table for this sample lists about 120,000 clones; around 89% of them were counted only once. The ten largest clones represent about 2.1% of the sample. Including cysteine and phenylalanine, the CDR3 has 16 amino acids. This entry keeps only the CDR3 DNA: 48 bases, framed from base 1. The germline V gene (reference sequence) sets CDR1 to WNHNN and CDR2 to SYGVQD. V and J are trimmed by 2 bases and 8 bases, and the gene matches miss 12 bases of the junction.

Material: blood. The sequence links TRBV10-1 to TRBJ2-1; 7 nucleotides in the junction match TRBD1. The TCR originated in a woman in her 70s in good health. The CDR3 reads as follows: CASSEGSANRGDEQFF. In nucleotides, the sequence is TGCGCCAGCAGTGAGGGAAGTGCTAACAGGGGCGATGAGCAGTTCTTC.